The rows below give T cell receptor beta chains drawn from one sample of a study of identical twins. MiXCR was run by TCRdb on the 5' RACE reads, yielding one entry per CDR3 protein. The sample shows 400,000 to 550,000 distinct CDR3 sequences, about 20% of them seen only once. These sequences were also reported in another study, on T cells expressing NK-cell markers.

The sequencing sample was made of CD4+ T cells sorted from blood. The receptors here all came from a young woman in good health. CDR3s leave out the opening cysteine and the closing phenylalanine or tryptophan. Each record gives: V gene, J gene, D gene, CDR3 protein. The D gene is left open where the match is weak.

TRBV15	TRBJ2-3	TRBD2	ATSRGTSGVTDTQY
TRBV20-1	TRBJ2-1	TRBD2	SASVLGRGAYNEQF
TRBV3-1	TRBJ2-5	TRBD1	ASSHRGTAPETQY
TRBV5-1	TRBJ1-3	NA	ASSLGQANSGNTIY
TRBV3-1	TRBJ1-1	TRBD1	ASSQLDRVAF
TRBV5-1	TRBJ2-3	NA	ASSLSRSEDTQY
TRBV2	TRBJ2-1	NA	ASAQISYNEQF
TRBV10-2	TRBJ1-1	NA	ASSESRAGVTEAF
TRBV20-1	TRBJ2-6	NA	SAEAYSSGANVLT
TRBV6-5	TRBJ1-2	NA	ASSYSLGNYGYT
TRBV29-1	TRBJ2-1	NA	SVVWQYNEQF
TRBV10-3	TRBJ1-5	NA	AISETGGSNQPQH
TRBV5-1	TRBJ1-1	NA	ASSFFGQGSDAF
TRBV18	TRBJ2-1	NA	ASSPSHPTPYNEQF
TRBV12-3/TRBV12-4	TRBJ2-7	NA	ASSFRLVQGEQY